The text below deals with one T cell receptor (beta chain). As yet, its antigen is unknown. The sample comes from a study of vaccination and CD4 T cells after COVID-19. The wider study: Overlapping spike pools from SARS-CoV-2 and HCoV-NL63, HCoV-OC43 and HCoV-229E served as culture stimuli.

The Oncomine TCR Beta short-read assay sequenced DNA from cultured CD4+ T cells. MiXCR, run by TCRdb on the PCR reads, gives a single entry per CDR3 protein. The data contain 15,000 or so distinct CDR3 sequences, approximately 63% of them seen just once; the ten biggest clones take up more than 10%. General study points: The median count of SARS-CoV-2-reactive clonotypes rose from about 20 to 38, not significantly.

The treatment here: roughly 10-day PBMC culture with coronavirus spike peptide pools or control peptides (ViraFEST assay). Half-medium replacement with fresh IL-2 medium took place on days 3 and 7. Germline assignment: CDR1 MNHNS and CDR2 SASEGT. V shed 5 bases and J 1 base; nucleotides not matched to a gene: 11. The CDR3 contains 18 residues. The sequence came from a human donor who had recovered from COVID-19. Sequenced material: CD4+ T cells from blood, cultured in vitro. The gene calls are TRBV6-1 and TRBJ2-5; 12 nucleotides align to TRBD2. CDR3 region: CASSRQGGLAGTQETQYF. CDR3 sequence (DNA): TGTGCCAGCAGTCGACAGGGAGGACTAGCGGGAACCCAAGAGACCCAGTACTTC.